Presented here are 12 T cell receptor beta chains from one specimen sequenced in a study of cytotoxic CD8 clonotypes in ibrutinib-treated CLL. The assay was immunoSEQ multiplex PCR, and TCRdb's table has in-frame clones only and misses some. The table has about 74,000 clones, approximately 80% seen once. This material consisted of PBMCs, taken at disease progression, from a patient treated with ibrutinib. All receptors derive from a human donor with chronic lymphocytic leukemia.

The V call is TRBV6-1, the J call TRBJ1-2; D is unclear. V was trimmed by 6 bases and J by 4 bases, leaving 12 bases between them. Germline V CDR1 and CDR2: MNHNS, SASEGT. The CDR3 spans 13 residues. The CDR3 DNA reads TGTGCCAGCAGGGCAAGTGCGGCCTATGGCTACACCTTC. Translated: CASRASAAYGYTF.

This chain connects TRBV23-1 to TRBJ1-2; the match to TRBD1 covers 7 bases. TRBV23-1 is noted as an ORF with a role that remains uncertain. The CDR3 has 15 residues. The trim removed 8 bases at V and 8 bases at J, leaving 17 bases unmatched. The CDR3 DNA reads as TGCGCCAGCCCCAACAGGGGCCTCGGAAGAGGGGGCTACACCTTC. This encodes CASPNRGLGRGGYTF.

The CDR3 loop is CSVGRGPGYTQYF. CDR3 nucleotides: TGCAGCGTTGGGCGGGGGCCTGGGTATACGCAGTATTTT. This rearrangement joins TRBV29-1 to TRBJ2-3, with D maybe TRBD2 (7 bases). The CDR3 contains 13 residues. Trimming cost V 4 bases and J 7 bases, with 15 bases left between them. Germline V CDR1 and CDR2: SQVTM, ANQGSEA.

The chain couples TRBV18 to TRBJ2-7; 11 nucleotides agree with TRBD2. The CDR3 spans 15 residues. The V gene's germline CDR1 is KGHSH and CDR2 LQKENI. J was trimmed by 7 bases and V by 0 bases; bases with no gene match: 5. CDR3 sequence: CASSPPLAGGREQYF. For the CDR3, the DNA is TGTGCCAGCTCACCACCTTTAGCGGGGGGGCGAGAGCAGTACTTC. The variable domain in full, with the rest retrieved from reference TRBV18 and TRBJ2-7, is NAGVMQNPRHLVRRRGQEARLRCSPMKGHSHVYWYRQLPEEGLKFMVYLQKENIIDESGMPKERFSAEFPKEGPSILRIQQVVRGDSAAYFCASSPPLAGGREQYFGPGTRLTVT.

The rearrangement joins TRBV28 to TRBJ2-5; perhaps TRBD2 as D (7 bases). The germline V gene has CDR1 MDHEN and CDR2 SYDVKM. CDR3 length: 15 residues. The V gene lost 5 bases and the J gene lost 6 bases, with 19 bases spanning the gap. DNA for the CDR3: TGTGCCAGCAGTAGTACCGGGGGGCGTCATAAGACCCAGTACTTC. Translated, it gives CASSSTGGRHKTQYF. Variable domain in full (rest from reference TRBV28 and TRBJ2-5): DVKVTQSSRYLVKRTGEKVFLECVQDMDHENMFWYRQDPGLGLRLIYFSYDVKMKEKGDIPEGYSVSREKKERFSLILESASTNQTSMYLCASSSTGGRHKTQYFGPGTRLLVL.

This chain joins TRBV7-3 and TRBJ2-3; D unresolved. With 3 bases removed from V and 4 bases from J, the gap between germline ends came to 8 bases. CDR1 is SGHTA, CDR2 FQGTGA, per germline. The CDR3 consists of 13 residues. CDR3 coding DNA: TGTGCCAGCAGCTTGGAAGGGTCAGATACGCAGTATTTT. It translates to CASSLEGSDTQYF.

The chain recombines TRBV9 with TRBJ2-2; D could derive from TRBD1 or TRBD2 (6 bases each). The CDR3 loop spans 14 amino acids. Trimming removed 0 bases at V and 6 bases at J, with 9 bases between. Germline loops: CDR1 SGDLS, CDR2 YYNGEE. The DNA for the CDR3 is TGTGCCAGCAGCGTAGCTAGGGGGGCCGGGGAGCTGTTTTTT. Translating gives CASSVARGAGELFF.

The chain combines TRBV7-9 with TRBJ2-7; TRBD1 might be the D (6 bases). Between the trimmed V and J ends, which lost 7 bases and 4 bases, there was a span of 8 bases. Germline V CDR1 and CDR2: SEHNR, FQNEAQ (reference sequence). The CDR3 contains 11 residues. The CDR3 loop is CASIQGYEQYF. The CDR3 DNA reads TGTGCCAGCATACAGGGATACGAGCAGTACTTC.

This clone occurred a few times. The rearrangement uses TRBV19 and TRBJ1-5, with 9 bases lining up with TRBD1. Germline CDR1 and CDR2: LNHDA and SQIVND (reference sequence). V lost 3 bases to trimming and J lost 1 base; unmatched junction nucleotides: 4. This CDR3 region has 16 residues. The CDR3 is CASSIRTGVSNQPQHF. The CDR3 nucleotides are TGTGCCAGTAGTATTCGGACAGGGGTAAGCAATCAGCCCCAGCATTTT.

This chain links TRBV5-1 with TRBJ1-3, with TRBD1 matching 7 bases. This CDR3 is 16 amino acids long. The germline V gene has CDR1 SGHRS and CDR2 YFSETQ. The J segment lost 2 bases and the V segment lost 0 bases, leaving 5 bases of the junction unmatched. CDR3 DNA sequence: TGCGCCAGCAGCTTGGGAGGGGGCGTTACTGGAAACACCATATATTTT. Translating gives CASSLGGGVTGNTIYF.

This sequence joins TRBV13 and TRBJ2-4; D is undetermined. The CDR3 is 15 amino acids. CDR1 is PRHDT and CDR2 is FYEKMQ in the germline V gene (reference sequence). Trimming took off 2 bases at V and 0 bases at J, with 8 bases between the two ends. In DNA, the CDR3 is TGTGCCAGCAGCTTATGGGGTACAGCCAAAAACATTCAGTACTTC. Protein: CASSLWGTAKNIQYF.

The chain uses TRBV11-2 and TRBJ2-7; TRBD2 matches at 10 bases. The CDR3 extends over 15 amino acids. The germline V gene has CDR1 SGHAT and CDR2 FQNNGV. With 5 bases clipped from V and 5 bases from J, the junction kept 9 bases outside the gene matches. The CDR3 DNA sequence: TGTGCCAGCAGCCCAAGCGGGAGGGCCTGGGACGAGCAGTACTTC. Protein product: CASSPSGRAWDEQYF.